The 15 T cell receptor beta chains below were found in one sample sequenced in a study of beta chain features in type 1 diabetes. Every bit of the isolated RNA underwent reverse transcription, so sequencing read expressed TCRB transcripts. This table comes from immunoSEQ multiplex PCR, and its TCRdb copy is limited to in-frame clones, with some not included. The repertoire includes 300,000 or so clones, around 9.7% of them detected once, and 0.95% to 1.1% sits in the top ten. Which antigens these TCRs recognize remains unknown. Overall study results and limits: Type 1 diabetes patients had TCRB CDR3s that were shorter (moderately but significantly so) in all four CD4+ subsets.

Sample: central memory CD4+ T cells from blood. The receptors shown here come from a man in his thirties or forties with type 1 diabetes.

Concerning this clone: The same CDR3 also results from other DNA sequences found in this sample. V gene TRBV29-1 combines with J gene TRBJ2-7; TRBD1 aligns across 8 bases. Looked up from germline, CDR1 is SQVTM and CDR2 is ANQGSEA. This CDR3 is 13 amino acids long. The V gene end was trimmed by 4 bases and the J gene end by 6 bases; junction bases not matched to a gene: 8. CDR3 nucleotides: TGCAGCGTTGTCGGTCAGGGGGCTGGCGAGCAGTACTTC. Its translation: CSVVGQGAGEQYF.

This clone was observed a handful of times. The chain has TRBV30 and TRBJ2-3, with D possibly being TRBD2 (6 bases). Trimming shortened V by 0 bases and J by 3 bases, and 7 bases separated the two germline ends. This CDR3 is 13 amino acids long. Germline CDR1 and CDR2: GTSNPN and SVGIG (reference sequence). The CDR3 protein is CAWSVRGTDTQYF. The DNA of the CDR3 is TGTGCCTGGAGTGTGCGGGGAACAGATACGCAGTATTTT.

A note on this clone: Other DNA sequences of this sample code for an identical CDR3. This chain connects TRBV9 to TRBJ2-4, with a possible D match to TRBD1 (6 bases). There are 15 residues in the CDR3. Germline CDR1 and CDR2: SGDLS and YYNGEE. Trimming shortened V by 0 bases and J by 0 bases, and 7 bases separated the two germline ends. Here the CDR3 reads CASSVEQGAKNIQYF. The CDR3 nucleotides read TGTGCCAGCAGCGTAGAACAGGGAGCCAAAAACATTCAGTACTTC.

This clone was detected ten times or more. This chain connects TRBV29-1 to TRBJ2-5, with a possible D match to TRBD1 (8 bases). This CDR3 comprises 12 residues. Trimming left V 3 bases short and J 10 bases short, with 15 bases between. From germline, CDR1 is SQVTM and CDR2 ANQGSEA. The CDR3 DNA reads TGCAGCGTTGACAACAGGGGGGGAGACCAGTACTTC. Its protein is CSVDNRGGDQYF. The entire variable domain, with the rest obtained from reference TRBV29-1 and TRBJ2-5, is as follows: SAVISQKPSRDICQRGTSLTIQCQVDSQVTMMFWYRQQPGQSLTLIATANQGSEATYESGFVIDKFPISRPNLTFSTLTVSNMSPEDSSIYLCSVDNRGGDQYFGPGTRLLVL.

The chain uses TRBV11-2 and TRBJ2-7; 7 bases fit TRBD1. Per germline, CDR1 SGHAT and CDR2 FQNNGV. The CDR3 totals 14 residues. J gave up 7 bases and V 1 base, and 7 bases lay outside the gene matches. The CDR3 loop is CASSLAGGMGEQYF. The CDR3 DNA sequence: TGTGCCAGCAGCTTAGCAGGGGGTATGGGGGAGCAGTACTTC.

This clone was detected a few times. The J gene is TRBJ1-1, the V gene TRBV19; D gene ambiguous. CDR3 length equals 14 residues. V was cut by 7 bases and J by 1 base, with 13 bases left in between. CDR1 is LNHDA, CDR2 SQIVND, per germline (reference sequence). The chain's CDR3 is CASTPFGENTEAFF. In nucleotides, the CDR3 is TGTGCCAGTACCCCTTTTGGAGAGAACACTGAAGCTTTCTTT.

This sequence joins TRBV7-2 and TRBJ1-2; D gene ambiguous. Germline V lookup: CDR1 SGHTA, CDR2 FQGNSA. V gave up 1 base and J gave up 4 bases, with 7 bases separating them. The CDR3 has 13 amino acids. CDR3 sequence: CASSLEAGYGYTF. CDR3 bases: TGTGCCAGCAGCTTAGAGGCAGGCTATGGCTACACCTTC. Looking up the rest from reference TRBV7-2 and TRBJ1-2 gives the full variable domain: GAGVSQSPSNKVTEKGKDVELRCDPISGHTALYWYRQSLGQGLEFLIYFQGNSAPDKSGLPSDRFSAERTGGSVSTLTIQRTQQEDSAVYLCASSLEAGYGYTFGSGTRLTVV.

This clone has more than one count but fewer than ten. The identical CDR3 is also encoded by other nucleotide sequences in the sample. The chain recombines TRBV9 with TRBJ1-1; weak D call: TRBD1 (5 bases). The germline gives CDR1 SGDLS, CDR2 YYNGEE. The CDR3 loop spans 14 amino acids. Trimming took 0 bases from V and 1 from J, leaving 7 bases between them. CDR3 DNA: TGTGCCAGCAGCGTAGTTACAGGGAACACTGAAGCTTTCTTT. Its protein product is CASSVVTGNTEAFF. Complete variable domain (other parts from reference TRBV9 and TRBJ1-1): DSGVTQTPKHLITATGQRVTLRCSPRSGDLSVYWYQQSLDQGLQFLIQYYNGEERAKGNILERFSAQQFPDLHSELNLSSLELGDSALYFCASSVVTGNTEAFFGQGTRLTVV.

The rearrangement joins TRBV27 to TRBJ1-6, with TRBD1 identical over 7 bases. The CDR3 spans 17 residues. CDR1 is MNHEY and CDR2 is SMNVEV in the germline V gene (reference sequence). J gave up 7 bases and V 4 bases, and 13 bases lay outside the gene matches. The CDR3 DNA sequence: TGTGCCAGCAGTTCGGGACAGCTGAGGAGAGGAAATTCACCCCTCCACTTT. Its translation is CASSSGQLRRGNSPLHF.

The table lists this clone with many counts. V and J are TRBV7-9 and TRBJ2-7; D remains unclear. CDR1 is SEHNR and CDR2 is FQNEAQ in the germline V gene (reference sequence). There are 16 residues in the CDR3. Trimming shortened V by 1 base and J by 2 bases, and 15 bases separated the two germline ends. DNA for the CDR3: TGTGCCAGCAGCTTAGGTTTCCCTTTCAGCACCTACGAGCAGTACTTC. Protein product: CASSLGFPFSTYEQYF. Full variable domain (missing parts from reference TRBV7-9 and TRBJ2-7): DTGVSQNPRHKITKRGQNVTFRCDPISEHNRLYWYRQTLGQGPEFLTYFQNEAQLEKSRLLSDRFSAERPKGSFSTLEIQRTEQGDSAMYLCASSLGFPFSTYEQYFGPGTRLTVT.

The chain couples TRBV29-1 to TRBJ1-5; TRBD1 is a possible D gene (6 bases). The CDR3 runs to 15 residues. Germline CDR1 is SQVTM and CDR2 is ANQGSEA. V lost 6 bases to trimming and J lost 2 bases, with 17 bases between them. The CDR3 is CSVFEGGIGNQPQHF. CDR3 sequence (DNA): TGCAGCGTCTTTGAGGGGGGGATAGGCAATCAGCCCCAGCATTTT.

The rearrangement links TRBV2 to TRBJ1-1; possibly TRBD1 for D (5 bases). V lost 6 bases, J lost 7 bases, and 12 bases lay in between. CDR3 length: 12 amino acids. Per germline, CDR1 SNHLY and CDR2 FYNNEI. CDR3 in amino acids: CASSRDQNEAFF. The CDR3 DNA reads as TGTGCCAGCAGCCGGGACCAAAATGAAGCTTTCTTT.

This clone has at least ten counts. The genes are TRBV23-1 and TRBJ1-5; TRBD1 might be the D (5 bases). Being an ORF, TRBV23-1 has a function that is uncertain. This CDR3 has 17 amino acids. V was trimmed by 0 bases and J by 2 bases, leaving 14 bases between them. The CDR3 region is CASSQSTGGVGNQPQHF. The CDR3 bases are TGCGCCAGCAGTCAATCAACAGGTGGGGTTGGCAATCAGCCCCAGCATTTT.

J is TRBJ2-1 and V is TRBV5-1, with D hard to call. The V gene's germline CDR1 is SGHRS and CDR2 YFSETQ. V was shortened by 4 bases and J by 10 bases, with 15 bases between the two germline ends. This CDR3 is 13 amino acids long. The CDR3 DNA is TGCGCCAGCAGCCTACCCGCTCCCGGGGAGCAGTTCTTC. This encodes CASSLPAPGEQFF.

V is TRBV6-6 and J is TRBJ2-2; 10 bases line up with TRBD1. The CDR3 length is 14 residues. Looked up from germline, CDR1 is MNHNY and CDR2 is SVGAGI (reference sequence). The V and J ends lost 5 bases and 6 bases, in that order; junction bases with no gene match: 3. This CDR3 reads CASSDRGQAGELFF. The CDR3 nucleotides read TGTGCCAGCAGTGACAGGGGGCAGGCCGGGGAGCTGTTTTTT.